This T cell receptor (beta chain) was sequenced during a study of blood T cell repertoires in COVID-19. Study in general: The United States, Italy and Spain were the sources of the acute and convalescent COVID-19 samples. Sources were T cells, B-cell-depleted T cells, or PBMCs; the material itself was cDNA or gDNA.

Trimming removed 4 bases from V and 7 bases from J, with 17 bases in between. The CDR3 length is 16 residues. Germline values: CDR1 KGHSY, CDR2 FQNENV. Study processing details: The assay estimated nucleated cells by amplifying reference gene primers. Sequenced by immunoSEQ multiplex PCR; TCRdb stores in-frame clones only, minus some. The V and J calls and clone size are taken from that table; D and trimming were inferred from the DNA. The data show more than 40,000 clones, with approximately 84% seen just once and 4% to 5.5% held by the top ten. This clone came up a few times. This TCR was sampled from a man aged 50-59 years with active COVID-19. Sequenced material: peripheral blood. This chain uses TRBV16 with TRBJ1-6, with D possibly matching TRBD1 (6 bases). In DNA, the CDR3 is TGTGCCAGCAGCCCTCTTAGTGGGACATACAATTCACCCCTCCACTTT. It specifies CASSPLSGTYNSPLHF.